This entry lists 14 T cell receptor beta chains sequenced from one sample in a study of T cell changes during pregnancy in multiple sclerosis. Profiling relied on immunoSEQ multiplex PCR, and the TCRdb table lists in-frame clones only, not all of them. The repertoire holds roughly 93,000 clones, with 85% to 95% as singletons. The sequencing used peripheral blood, collected in the first trimester of pregnancy. The receptors derive from a female donor in good health, enrolled as a control in a pregnancy study.

The rearrangement uses TRBV7-9 and TRBJ1-3; D perhaps matches TRBD1 (6 bases). V was pared by 4 bases and J by 1 base, with 17 bases between. The CDR3 consists of 17 residues. Looked up from germline, CDR1 is SEHNR and CDR2 is FQNEAQ (reference sequence). Here the CDR3 DNA reads TGTGCCAGCAGCTCCTCGCCCCGACAGGATTCTGGAAACACCATATATTTT. It encodes CASSSSPRQDSGNTIYF.

The rearrangement joins TRBV4-2 to TRBJ2-2; D remains ambiguous. With 1 base removed from V and 0 bases from J, the gap between germline ends came to 9 bases. CDR3 length equals 16 residues. CDR1 and CDR2 from the germline V gene are LGHNA and YNFKEQ. The CDR3: CASSQGAGSNTGELFF. CDR3 DNA: TGTGCCAGCAGCCAAGGGGCAGGATCGAACACCGGGGAGCTGTTTTTT.

The chain links TRBV15 to TRBJ2-1, with 9 bases that match TRBD1. Germline assignment: CDR1 LNHNV and CDR2 YYDKDF (reference sequence). The CDR3 sequence is 18 residues long. V shed 5 bases and J 4 bases; nucleotides not matched to a gene: 15. CDR3 residues: CATSAPGTGFSRYNEQFF. The CDR3 DNA reads as TGTGCCACCAGCGCCCCCGGGACAGGGTTTTCACGTTACAATGAGCAGTTCTTC.

The chain uses TRBV7-2 and TRBJ2-7, with TRBD2 matching over 7 bases. J was trimmed by 3 bases and V by 5 bases; bases with no gene match: 10. CDR3 length: 15 residues. Germline CDR1 reads SGHTA; CDR2 reads FQGNSA. CDR3 protein: CASSLIRGGDYEQYF. CDR3 nucleotide sequence: TGTGCCAGCAGCCTCATACGCGGGGGTGACTACGAGCAGTACTTC. Combining the CDR3 with reference TRBV7-2 and TRBJ2-7 gives the whole variable domain GAGVSQSPSNKVTEKGKDVELRCDPISGHTALYWYRQSLGQGLEFLIYFQGNSAPDKSGLPSDRFSAERTGGSVSTLTIQRTQQEDSAVYLCASSLIRGGDYEQYFGPGTRLTVT.

A single count supports this clone. The rearrangement joins TRBV30 to TRBJ2-2; a possible D gene is TRBD1 (7 bases). This CDR3 is built from 15 residues. Germline CDR1 is GTSNPN and CDR2 is SVGIG (reference sequence). V lost 7 bases and J 6 bases, leaving 21 bases between the germline ends. CDR3 DNA sequence: TGTGCCTCCCGAACAGGGGCCGGAGGGGCCGGGGAGCTGTTTTTT. It translates to CASRTGAGGAGELFF.

The chain recombines TRBV11-1 with TRBJ2-3, with D tentatively TRBD1 (7 bases). There are 16 residues in the CDR3. Germline CDR1 is SGHAT and CDR2 is FQDESV (reference sequence). Deletions cut 7 bases from V and 7 bases from J, with 24 bases between. As DNA, the CDR3 is TGTGCCAGCACCCAGGGGGGACTGGGGTTCTGGAATACGCAGTATTTT. This codes for CASTQGGLGFWNTQYF. The variable domain in full, completed from reference TRBV11-1 and TRBJ2-3, reads EAEVAQSPRYKITEKSQAVAFWCDPISGHATLYWYRQILGQGPELLVQFQDESVVDDSQLPKDRFSAERLKGVDSTLKIQPAELGDSAMYLCASTQGGLGFWNTQYFGPGTRLTVL.

This chain joins TRBV7-2 and TRBJ2-7; perhaps TRBD2 as D (6 bases). This CDR3 region has 15 residues. V lost 2 bases and J lost 1, with 12 bases in between. Germline V lookup: CDR1 SGHTA, CDR2 FQGNSA. CDR3 sequence: CASSLTPSGSYEQYF. The DNA of the CDR3 is TGTGCCAGCAGCTTAACACCCAGCGGGTCCTACGAGCAGTACTTC.

The chain has TRBV9 and TRBJ2-3; weak D call: TRBD2 (7 bases). Per the germline V gene, CDR1 is SGDLS and CDR2 is YYNGEE. CDR3 size: 17 residues. Trimming removed 3 bases at V and 0 bases at J, with 17 bases between. This CDR3 is CASSAPLKGGSTDTQYF. In nucleotides, the CDR3 is TGTGCCAGCAGCGCCCCTCTTAAGGGGGGGAGCACAGATACGCAGTATTTT.

The gene calls are TRBV2 and TRBJ1-5; no firm D call. This CDR3 contains 14 residues. The germline V gene encodes CDR1 SNHLY and CDR2 FYNNEI. Trimming pared 4 bases from V and 0 bases from J, leaving 7 bases between. The CDR3 DNA sequence: TGTGCCAGCAGTGTGGTCGGTAGCAATCAGCCCCAGCATTTT. Encoded protein: CASSVVGSNQPQHF.

This sequence joins TRBV27 and TRBJ2-3; TRBD1 matches 8 bases. With 0 bases clipped from V and 2 bases from J, the junction kept 13 bases outside the gene matches. The germline V gene encodes CDR1 MNHEY and CDR2 SMNVEV (reference sequence). This CDR3 is built from 19 residues. The CDR3 coding sequence is TGTGCCAGCAGTTTATCGGGGTTACCAGGGGGCTCTGACACAGATACGCAGTATTTT. Its protein is CASSLSGLPGGSDTDTQYF.

The chain carries TRBV5-8 and TRBJ2-4; possibly TRBD1 for D (5 bases). Germline assignment: CDR1 SGHTS and CDR2 YDEGEE. The length of the CDR3 is 15 residues. V was trimmed by 6 bases and J by 0 bases, leaving 13 bases between them. The DNA for the CDR3 is TGTGCCAGCAACCAGGGCGTACTAGCCAAAAACATTCAGTACTTC. As protein: CASNQGVLAKNIQYF.

CDR3: CASSWGTGVQPQHF. For the CDR3, the DNA is TGTGCCAGCAGTTGGGGGACAGGGGTTCAGCCCCAGCATTTT. V is TRBV28 and J is TRBJ1-5; the match to TRBD1 covers 10 bases. The CDR3 contains 14 residues. Germline CDR1 and CDR2: MDHEN and SYDVKM. J lost 6 bases, V lost 4 bases, and 3 bases had no gene match.

J is TRBJ1-1 and V is TRBV7-8; 8 bases fit TRBD1. The CDR3 has 14 amino acids. Germline CDR1 SGHVS, CDR2 FQNEAQ. After removal of 5 bases from V and 0 bases from J, the junction contained 2 bases not matched to a gene. The DNA of the CDR3 is TGTGCCAGCAGCATGGGACAGGTGAACACTGAAGCTTTCTTT. Residues: CASSMGQVNTEAFF.

This chain connects TRBV10-3 to TRBJ1-2; possible D gene TRBD1, 5 bases. Deletions cut 8 bases from V and 7 bases from J, with 14 bases between. This CDR3 has 12 residues. Germline values: CDR1 ENHRY, CDR2 SYGVKD. The CDR3 loop is CAIGGEGGGYTF. Here the CDR3 DNA reads TGTGCCATCGGAGGGGAGGGAGGTGGCTACACCTTC.